This record concerns one TCR beta chain sequence. CDR1 is SGHNT and CDR2 is YYREEE in the germline V gene (reference sequence). CDR3 size: 14 residues. V lost 4 bases to trimming and J lost 0 bases, with 7 bases between them. Use of 60 Vbeta and 13 Jbeta primers characterized the PCR. TCRdb keeps only in-frame clones here, not all; method: immunoSEQ multiplex PCR. The sample totals roughly 120,000 clones. The source of the sample is a study of cytomegalovirus exposure and HLA in healthy donors. As for the donors, each was a healthy bone marrow donor. Nominally healthy donors were sampled, though unrecorded immune exposures were likely.

Specimen: PBMCs. The sequence came from a man aged 25-40 years in good health and CMV-seronegative. The gene calls are TRBV5-4 and TRBJ1-4; D unresolved. CDR3 nucleotides: TGTGCCAGCAGCGAGAAGCCAACTAATGAAAAACTGTTTTTT. This translates into CASSEKPTNEKLFF.